A selection of T cell receptor beta chains follows, all from one sample in a study of T cells in Graves' hyperthyroidism and ophthalmopathy. MiXCR was run by TCRdb on the multiplex PCR reads, yielding one entry per CDR3 protein. The data contain 500,000 to 750,000 distinct CDR3 sequences, just over 45% of them singletons. The sequencing input was peripheral blood or thyroid tissue (not recorded which). All receptors derive from a young woman with Graves' hyperthyroidism. CDR3s include the opening cysteine and the closing phenylalanine or tryptophan. Fields, in order: clone size, V gene, D gene, J gene, CDR3 DNA, CDR3 protein. The D gene is left open where the match is weak. Not every row has a clone size; where given, it reads once, few, many or a size class.

clone size: -; V gene: TRBV7-6; D gene: -; J gene: TRBJ2-7; CDR3 DNA: TGTGCCAGCAGGATACCGGGACTCGCCTACGAGCAGTACTTC; CDR3 protein: CASRIPGLAYEQYF
clone size: many; V gene: TRBV12-3/TRBV12-4; D gene: -; J gene: TRBJ1-5; CDR3 DNA: TGTGCCAGCAGTTTAGACTTAGGCAATCAGCCCCAGCATTTT; CDR3 protein: CASSLDLGNQPQHF
clone size: -; V gene: TRBV20-1; D gene: -; J gene: TRBJ1-3; CDR3 DNA: TGCAGTGAAGGGGGGCTTGGAAACACCATATATTTT; CDR3 protein: CSEGGLGNTIYF
clone size: -; V gene: TRBV25-1; D gene: -; J gene: TRBJ1-2; CDR3 DNA: TGTGCCAGCAGTGCTAGTTACAGGGCAGGTGGCTACACCTTC; CDR3 protein: CASSASYRAGGYTF
clone size: -; V gene: TRBV7-6; D gene: TRBD2; J gene: TRBJ2-3; CDR3 DNA: TGTGCCAGCAGCTTACGGGGGGAGACAGATACGCGGTATTTT; CDR3 protein: CASSLRGETDTRYF
clone size: many; V gene: TRBV2; D gene: -; J gene: TRBJ2-3; CDR3 DNA: TGTGCCAGCAGTGTTGACACCGGCACAGATACGCAGTATTTT; CDR3 protein: CASSVDTGTDTQYF
clone size: many; V gene: TRBV11-2; D gene: -; J gene: TRBJ1-5; CDR3 DNA: TGTGCCAGCAGCTTAGATTTTGGCAGCAATCAGCCCCAGCATTTT; CDR3 protein: CASSLDFGSNQPQHF
clone size: many; V gene: TRBV11-2; D gene: -; J gene: TRBJ1-1; CDR3 DNA: TGTGCCAGCAGCCCAGTCACGGGGGGAGGTGGCACTGAAGCTTTCTTT; CDR3 protein: CASSPVTGGGGTEAFF
clone size: many; V gene: TRBV12-3/TRBV12-4; D gene: TRBD1; J gene: TRBJ1-1; CDR3 DNA: TGTGCCAGCATTCTGGGACAGGGGCGGACTGAAGCTTTCTTT; CDR3 protein: CASILGQGRTEAFF
clone size: many; V gene: TRBV4-3; D gene: TRBD2; J gene: TRBJ2-7; CDR3 DNA: TGCGCCAGCAGCCCAGGTAGGCGGGAGGCCTCCTACGAGCAGTACTTC; CDR3 protein: CASSPGRREASYEQYF
clone size: -; V gene: TRBV7-9; D gene: -; J gene: TRBJ1-1; CDR3 DNA: TGTGCCAGCAGCTTAGCTGGCGGGGGGGGCACTGAAGCCTTCTTT; CDR3 protein: CASSLAGGGGTEAFF
clone size: -; V gene: TRBV18; D gene: -; J gene: TRBJ2-7; CDR3 DNA: TGTGCCAGCTCACCTACCTCGGCGGTGGCCTACGAGCAGTACTTC; CDR3 protein: CASSPTSAVAYEQYF
clone size: few; V gene: TRBV3-1; D gene: -; J gene: TRBJ1-4; CDR3 DNA: TGTGCCAGCAGCCAAACCGCGGAAAAACTGTTTTTT; CDR3 protein: CASSQTAEKLFF
clone size: -; V gene: TRBV12-3/TRBV12-4; D gene: -; J gene: TRBJ2-3; CDR3 DNA: TGTGCCAGCAGTTTTCGGGCGTTTACCACAGATACGCAGTATTTT; CDR3 protein: CASSFRAFTTDTQYF
clone size: many; V gene: TRBV5-1; D gene: -; J gene: TRBJ2-5; CDR3 DNA: TGCGCCAGCAGCTTCATAGGAGGGGAGACCCAGTACTTC; CDR3 protein: CASSFIGGETQYF
clone size: -; V gene: TRBV7-3; D gene: -; J gene: TRBJ1-2; CDR3 DNA: TGTGCCAGCAGCAGATACGGGAGACCCCCTGACTATGGCTACACCTTC; CDR3 protein: CASSRYGRPPDYGYTF
clone size: many; V gene: TRBV6-5; D gene: -; J gene: TRBJ2-5; CDR3 DNA: TGTGCCAGCACCTCTCTGGGACAAGAGACCCAGTACTTC; CDR3 protein: CASTSLGQETQYF
clone size: once; V gene: TRBV15; D gene: -; J gene: TRBJ1-1; CDR3 DNA: TGTGCCACCAGCAGCGATACAAGGAACACTGAAGCTTTCTTT; CDR3 protein: CATSSDTRNTEAFF
clone size: -; V gene: TRBV11-1; D gene: -; J gene: TRBJ1-2; CDR3 DNA: TGTGCCAGCAGCCCGAGGGACATTCAGGGCTACACCTTC; CDR3 protein: CASSPRDIQGYTF
clone size: many; V gene: TRBV6-5; D gene: -; J gene: TRBJ2-2; CDR3 DNA: TGTGCCAGCAGTCAAAGTACCAACACCGGGGAGCTGTTTTTT; CDR3 protein: CASSQSTNTGELFF
clone size: -; V gene: TRBV7-9; D gene: TRBD1; J gene: TRBJ2-5; CDR3 DNA: TGTGCCAGCAGCCCAAGGACAGGGGGCGCGGGAGTCGAGACCCAGTACTTC; CDR3 protein: CASSPRTGGAGVETQYF
clone size: -; V gene: TRBV20-1; D gene: -; J gene: TRBJ2-7; CDR3 DNA: TGCAGTGCCCCCCCGAGGGCGAGCTCCTACAATGAGCAGTACTTC; CDR3 protein: CSAPPRASSYNEQYF
clone size: many; V gene: TRBV29-1; D gene: -; J gene: TRBJ2-7; CDR3 DNA: TGCAGCGTCAGGGGCCCGTCCTACGAGCAGTACTTC; CDR3 protein: CSVRGPSYEQYF
clone size: many; V gene: TRBV7-2; D gene: TRBD1; J gene: TRBJ2-7; CDR3 DNA: TGTGCCAGCAGCCAAATGGGACAGAGCTCCTACGAGCAGTACTTC; CDR3 protein: CASSQMGQSSYEQYF
clone size: many; V gene: TRBV7-8; D gene: TRBD1; J gene: TRBJ1-2; CDR3 DNA: TGTGCCAGCAGCTTAGTGTCAGGGGGCAACTATGGCTACACCTTC; CDR3 protein: CASSLVSGGNYGYTF
clone size: many; V gene: TRBV11-2; D gene: TRBD1; J gene: TRBJ2-7; CDR3 DNA: TGTGCCAGCACTCGACAGAGGGGGCACTCCTACGAGCAGTACTTC; CDR3 protein: CASTRQRGHSYEQYF
clone size: -; V gene: TRBV10-3; D gene: TRBD1; J gene: TRBJ1-2; CDR3 DNA: TGTGCCATCAGTGAGTCCTACGGGGACAGGGCTTATGGCTACACCTTC; CDR3 protein: CAISESYGDRAYGYTF
clone size: many; V gene: TRBV2; D gene: -; J gene: TRBJ1-4; CDR3 DNA: TGTGCCAGCAGAGAAGGTGTTCATGAAAAACTGTTTTTT; CDR3 protein: CASREGVHEKLFF
clone size: many; V gene: TRBV12-5; D gene: -; J gene: TRBJ2-7; CDR3 DNA: TGTGCTAGTGGTTTGAGAGGGGGGGACTACGAGCAGTACTTC; CDR3 protein: CASGLRGGDYEQYF
clone size: -; V gene: TRBV24-1; D gene: TRBD2; J gene: TRBJ2-1; CDR3 DNA: TGTGCCACCAGTGAAAGACTAGCGGGAGACGAGCAGTTCTTC; CDR3 protein: CATSERLAGDEQFF
clone size: many; V gene: TRBV19; D gene: -; J gene: TRBJ1-3; CDR3 DNA: TGTGCCAGTAAACACAGGGTCCTAAACACCATATATTTT; CDR3 protein: CASKHRVLNTIYF
clone size: many; V gene: TRBV12-3/TRBV12-4; D gene: -; J gene: TRBJ1-2; CDR3 DNA: TGTGCCAGCAGTGGGAGGAGGGCCTATAACTATGGCTACACCTTC; CDR3 protein: CASSGRRAYNYGYTF
clone size: -; V gene: TRBV5-1; D gene: -; J gene: TRBJ1-1; CDR3 DNA: TGCGCCAGCAGTATCGACGGAAGAACTGAAGCTTTCTTT; CDR3 protein: CASSIDGRTEAFF
clone size: -; V gene: TRBV15; D gene: TRBD1; J gene: TRBJ1-5; CDR3 DNA: TGTGCCACCAGCAGAGATTCGGCTCAGGGGGGGCAGCCCCAGCATTTT; CDR3 protein: CATSRDSAQGGQPQHF
clone size: many; V gene: TRBV9; D gene: -; J gene: TRBJ2-3; CDR3 DNA: TGTGCCAGCAGCGTGGACGCTAGCACAGATACGCAGTATTTT; CDR3 protein: CASSVDASTDTQYF
clone size: few; V gene: TRBV16; D gene: TRBD1; J gene: TRBJ1-5; CDR3 DNA: TGTGCCAGCAGCTTGATTCCCGGGACAGGGGACAATCAGCCCCAGCATTTT; CDR3 protein: CASSLIPGTGDNQPQHF
clone size: many; V gene: TRBV29-1; D gene: -; J gene: TRBJ2-7; CDR3 DNA: TGCAGCGCTAACGGGGGAGGATTAGGGAGAGAAGACGAGCAGTACTTC; CDR3 protein: CSANGGGLGREDEQYF
clone size: many; V gene: TRBV7-9; D gene: -; J gene: TRBJ2-7; CDR3 DNA: TGTGCCAGCAGCTACCGGGACATCTCCTACGAGCAGTACTTC; CDR3 protein: CASSYRDISYEQYF
clone size: -; V gene: TRBV7-9; D gene: -; J gene: TRBJ2-2; CDR3 DNA: TGTGCCAGCAGCATCCGGGACAAAAGGCTGCTTTTT; CDR3 protein: CASSIRDKRLLF
clone size: many; V gene: TRBV12-3/TRBV12-4; D gene: -; J gene: TRBJ2-6; CDR3 DNA: TGTGCCAGCAGTTTAGCAGGGGACACAGGGGCCAACGTCCTGACTTTC; CDR3 protein: CASSLAGDTGANVLTF
clone size: -; V gene: TRBV24-1; D gene: TRBD1; J gene: TRBJ2-7; CDR3 DNA: TGTGCCACCAGTGACGCGGACAGGGTTGGCTACGAGCAGTACTTC; CDR3 protein: CATSDADRVGYEQYF
clone size: many; V gene: TRBV7-3; D gene: -; J gene: TRBJ1-1; CDR3 DNA: TGTGCCAGCAGCTTACTCCAGGGTGAGGCTGAAGCTTTCTTT; CDR3 protein: CASSLLQGEAEAFF
clone size: -; V gene: TRBV19; D gene: -; J gene: TRBJ1-1; CDR3 DNA: TGTGCCAGTAGTATATCTCAGGGCGGTGAAGCTTTCTTT; CDR3 protein: CASSISQGGEAFF
clone size: many; V gene: TRBV6-1; D gene: -; J gene: TRBJ2-5; CDR3 DNA: TGTGCCAGCAACTGGGGGAGGGGGCTGAGTGAGACCCAGTACTTC; CDR3 protein: CASNWGRGLSETQYF
clone size: once; V gene: TRBV5-6; D gene: TRBD1; J gene: TRBJ1-2; CDR3 DNA: TGTGCCAGCAGCCCCAGGGGGCGGACTAACTATGGCTACACCTTC; CDR3 protein: CASSPRGRTNYGYTF
clone size: -; V gene: TRBV6-4; D gene: TRBD2; J gene: TRBJ2-1; CDR3 DNA: TGTGCCAGCAGTGAGGCTAGCGGGAGGGCCAATGAGCAGTTCTTC; CDR3 protein: CASSEASGRANEQFF
clone size: -; V gene: TRBV2; D gene: TRBD2; J gene: TRBJ2-1; CDR3 DNA: TGTGCCAGCAGCTTTGGGCGCCGGGACTATACCAATGAGCAGTTCTTC; CDR3 protein: CASSFGRRDYTNEQFF
clone size: -; V gene: TRBV7-3; D gene: -; J gene: TRBJ2-2; CDR3 DNA: TGTGCCAGCAGCGTACAGGGATTCGGGGAGCTGTTTTTT; CDR3 protein: CASSVQGFGELFF
clone size: -; V gene: TRBV7-9; D gene: -; J gene: TRBJ2-4; CDR3 DNA: TGTGCCAGCAGCCCAACGAGGGAGGGGGATCTAGCCAAAAACATTCAGTACTTC; CDR3 protein: CASSPTREGDLAKNIQYF
clone size: -; V gene: TRBV24-1; D gene: -; J gene: TRBJ2-5; CDR3 DNA: TGTGCCCCTGCTTGGGGGAGGGAGACCCAGTACTTC; CDR3 protein: CAPAWGRETQYF
clone size: many; V gene: TRBV5-1; D gene: TRBD1; J gene: TRBJ2-5; CDR3 DNA: TGCGCCAGCAGTTTATCCGGGACAGGGACCGAGACCCAGTACTTC; CDR3 protein: CASSLSGTGTETQYF
clone size: -; V gene: TRBV10-3; D gene: TRBD2; J gene: TRBJ2-5; CDR3 DNA: TGTGCCATCAGTGCCTTAGCGGGAGTCGAGACCCAGTACTTC; CDR3 protein: CAISALAGVETQYF
clone size: many; V gene: TRBV4-2; D gene: -; J gene: TRBJ2-7; CDR3 DNA: TGTGCCAGCAGCCAAGTGGGAGCCGGCCCTATCTACGAGCAGTACTTC; CDR3 protein: CASSQVGAGPIYEQYF
clone size: -; V gene: TRBV6-2/TRBV6-3; D gene: -; J gene: TRBJ1-3; CDR3 DNA: TGTGCCAGCAGGGCCCGTACCACTGGAAACACCATATATTTT; CDR3 protein: CASRARTTGNTIYF
clone size: -; V gene: TRBV11-1; D gene: -; J gene: TRBJ2-5; CDR3 DNA: TGTGCCAGCAGCGGAGCGGGACATAGTCGTGAGACCCAGTACTTC; CDR3 protein: CASSGAGHSRETQYF
clone size: few; V gene: TRBV19; D gene: TRBD2; J gene: TRBJ2-2; CDR3 DNA: TGTGCCAGTAGTACCGGACTAGCACTCCCTAGTGGGGAGCTGTTTTTT; CDR3 protein: CASSTGLALPSGELFF
clone size: -; V gene: TRBV10-3; D gene: -; J gene: TRBJ2-7; CDR3 DNA: TGTGCCATCAGTGACCTAGGCAGGGGTAACGAGCAGTACTTC; CDR3 protein: CAISDLGRGNEQYF